This TCR beta chain was retrieved from a study of Graves' ophthalmopathy and Graves' hyperthyroidism. Study background: Peripheral blood sampling preceded any treatment and occurred at initial diagnosis.

Additional autoimmune diseases, uncontrolled infections, pregnancy or lactation disqualified patients. This CDR3 contains 15 residues. The V and J ends lost 7 bases and 4 bases respectively, with 19 bases between them. Germline V lookup: CDR1 MNHNS, CDR2 SASEGT. Using RNA transcripts, the TCR beta CDR3 regions were amplified. Investigators did first-round RT-PCR with HTBI primers, then second-round multiplex PCR. TCRdb re-called the multiplex PCR reads with MiXCR, one entry per CDR3 protein. Among about 180,000 distinct CDR3 sequences listed, about 40% were seen once. Sequencing was carried out using peripheral blood. The sequence was collected from a woman between 35 and 50 years old with Graves' ophthalmopathy. V is TRBV6-1 and J is TRBJ1-1, with D possibly matching TRBD1 (6 bases). The CDR3 loop is CASITTQGMATEAFF. CDR3 nucleotides: TGTGCCAGCATCACGACGCAGGGGATGGCCACTGAAGCTTTCTTT.